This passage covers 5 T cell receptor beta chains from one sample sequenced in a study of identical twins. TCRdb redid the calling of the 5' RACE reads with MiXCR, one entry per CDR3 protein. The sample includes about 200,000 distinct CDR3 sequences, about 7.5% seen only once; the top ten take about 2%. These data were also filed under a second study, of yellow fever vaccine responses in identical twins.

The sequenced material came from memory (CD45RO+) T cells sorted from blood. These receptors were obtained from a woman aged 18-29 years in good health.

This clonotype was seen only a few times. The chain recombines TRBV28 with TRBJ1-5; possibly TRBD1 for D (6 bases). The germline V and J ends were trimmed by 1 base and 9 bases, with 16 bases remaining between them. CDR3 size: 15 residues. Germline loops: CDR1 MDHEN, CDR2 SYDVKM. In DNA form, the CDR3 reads TGTGCCAGCAGTTTATCAGGGGTTGATGTTTCGCCCCAGCATTTT. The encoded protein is CASSLSGVDVSPQHF.

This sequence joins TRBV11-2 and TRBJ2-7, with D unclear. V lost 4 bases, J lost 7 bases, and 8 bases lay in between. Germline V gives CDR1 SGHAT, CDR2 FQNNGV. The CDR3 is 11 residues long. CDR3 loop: CASSSAREQYF. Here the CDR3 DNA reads TGTGCCAGCAGCTCTGCCAGGGAGCAGTACTTC.

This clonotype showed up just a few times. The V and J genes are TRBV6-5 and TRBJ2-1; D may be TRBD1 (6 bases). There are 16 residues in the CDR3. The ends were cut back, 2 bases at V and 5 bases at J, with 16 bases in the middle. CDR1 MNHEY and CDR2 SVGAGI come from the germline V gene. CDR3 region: CASSYLHPDSNNEQFF. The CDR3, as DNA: TGTGCCAGCAGTTACCTTCATCCGGACAGCAACAATGAGCAGTTCTTC.

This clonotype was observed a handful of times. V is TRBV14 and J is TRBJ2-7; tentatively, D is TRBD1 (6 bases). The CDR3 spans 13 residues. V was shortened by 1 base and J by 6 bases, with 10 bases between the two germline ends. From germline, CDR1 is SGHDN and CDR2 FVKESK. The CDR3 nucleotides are TGTGCCAGCAGCCAAGCACAGGGAACCGAGCAGTACTTC. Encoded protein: CASSQAQGTEQYF.

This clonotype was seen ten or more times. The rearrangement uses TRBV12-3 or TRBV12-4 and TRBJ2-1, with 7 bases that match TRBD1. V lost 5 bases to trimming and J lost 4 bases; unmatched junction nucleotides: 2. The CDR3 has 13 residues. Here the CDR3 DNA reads TGTGCCAGCAGTATCAGGGGGTACAATGAGCAGTTCTTC. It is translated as CASSIRGYNEQFF.